This TCR beta chain was captured in a study of spatial heterogeneity in lung cancer. At the level of the study: Consistent detection of more beta-chain than alpha-chain sequences was observed. The mean occurrence of each unique TCR and UMI combination in raw reads exceeded eight.

CDR3 length: 15 residues. Germline-derived CDR1 and CDR2 are SGHNT and YYREEE (reference sequence). Unmatched junction bases numbered 8, after V lost 4 bases and J lost 4 bases. The presence of a unique molecular identifier marked each TCR cDNA molecule. TCRdb reanalysed the 5' RACE reads using MiXCR and keeps one entry per CDR3 protein. This table has over 50,000 distinct CDR3 sequences, 7% to 10% appearing once. Time point reported: sample taken at primary tumor resection. Sequencing was performed on whole RNA extracted from tumor and nontumor lung tissue, or from frozen PBMC, and the material was left unsorted.

The source of this sequence is a female donor with early-stage non-small cell lung cancer. The rearrangement links TRBV5-4 to TRBJ2-1, with 7 bases aligning to TRBD1. The material sequenced was PBMCs, taken at surgery. CDR3 in amino acids: CASSLDGQAYNEQFF. DNA of the CDR3: TGTGCCAGCAGCCTGGACGGACAGGCATACAATGAGCAGTTCTTC. Supplemented by reference TRBV5-4 and TRBJ2-1, the full variable domain reads ETGVTQSPTHLIKTRGQQVTLRCSSQSGHNTVSWYQQALGQGPQFIFQYYREEENGRGNFPPRFSGLQFPNYSSELNVNALELDDSALYLCASSLDGQAYNEQFFGPGTRLTVL.